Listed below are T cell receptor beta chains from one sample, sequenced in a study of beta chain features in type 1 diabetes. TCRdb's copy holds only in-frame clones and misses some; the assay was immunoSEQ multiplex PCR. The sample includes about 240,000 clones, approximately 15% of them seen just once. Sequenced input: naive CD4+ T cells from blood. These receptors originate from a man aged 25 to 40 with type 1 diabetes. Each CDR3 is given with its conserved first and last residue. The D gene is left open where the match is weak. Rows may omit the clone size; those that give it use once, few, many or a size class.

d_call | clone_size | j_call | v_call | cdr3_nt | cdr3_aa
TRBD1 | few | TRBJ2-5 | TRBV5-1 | TGCGCCAGCAGCTTTGGTAACAGGGGATACCAAGAGACCCAGTACTTC | CASSFGNRGYQETQYF
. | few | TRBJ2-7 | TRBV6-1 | TGTGCCAGCAGTGAAGTGACAGGCCAGAAGCAGTACTTC | CASSEVTGQKQYF
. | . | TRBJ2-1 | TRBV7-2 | TGTGCCAGCAGCTTACCGGGTAATGAGCAGTTCTTC | CASSLPGNEQFF
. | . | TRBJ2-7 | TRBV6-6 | TGTGCCAGCAGCCCTACAGGTCTGGGATACGAGCAGTACTTC | CASSPTGLGYEQYF
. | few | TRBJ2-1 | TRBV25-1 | TGTGCCAGCACCTCAGCACACGGGGATGAGCAGTTCTTC | CASTSAHGDEQFF
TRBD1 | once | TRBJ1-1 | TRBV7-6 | TGTGCCAGCAGCACAGGACAGGGAGGGGGTGACACTGAAGCTTTCTTT | CASSTGQGGGDTEAFF
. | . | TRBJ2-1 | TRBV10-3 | TGTGCCAGCGGACAGGGGATGGTAACGGGAGGGGTCAATGAGCAGTTCTTC | CASGQGMVTGGVNEQFF
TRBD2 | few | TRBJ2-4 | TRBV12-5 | TGTGCTAGTGGTTTGTTTGGGACTAGCGGGGGGAACATTCAGTACTTC | CASGLFGTSGGNIQYF
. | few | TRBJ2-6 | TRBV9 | TGTGCCAGCAGCGTTCGTGGGGAGAACTCTGGGGCCAACGTCCTGACTTTC | CASSVRGENSGANVLTF
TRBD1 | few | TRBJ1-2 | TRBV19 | TGTGCCAGTAATGAACCGGGACAGAGTAACTATGGCTACACCTTC | CASNEPGQSNYGYTF
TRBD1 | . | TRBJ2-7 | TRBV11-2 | TGTGCCAGCAGCCGCCGGACAGGGGTGGCCGAGCAGTACTTC | CASSRRTGVAEQYF
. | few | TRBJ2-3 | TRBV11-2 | TGTGCCAGCTCATGGGGGGCTAGCGGAAGATATTTT | CASSWGASGRYF
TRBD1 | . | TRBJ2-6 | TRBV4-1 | TGCGCCAGCAGCCAAGATCTTAGCCGGGACAGGGCCTCTGGGGCCAACGTCCTGACTTTC | CASSQDLSRDRASGANVLTF
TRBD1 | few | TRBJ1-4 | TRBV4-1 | TGCGCCAGCAGCCAAGATCCAACAGGGGTTAATGAAAAACTGTTTTTT | CASSQDPTGVNEKLFF
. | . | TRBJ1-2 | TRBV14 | TGTGCCAGCAGCCAAGGACAGGCAAACTATGGCTACACCTTC | CASSQGQANYGYTF
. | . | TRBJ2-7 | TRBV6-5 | TGTGCCAGCAGTAACCCCCGTACTGCCGAGCAGTACTTC | CASSNPRTAEQYF
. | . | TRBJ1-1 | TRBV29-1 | TGCAGCATCCGGAACACTGAAGCTTTCTTT | CSIRNTEAFF
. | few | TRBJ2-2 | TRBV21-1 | TGTGCCAGCAGCGAGGGGGCTAGCGGGAGAGGATCGGAGACCGGGGAGCTGTTTTTT | CASSEGASGRGSETGELFF
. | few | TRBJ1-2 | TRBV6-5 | TGTGCCAGCAGCAGGGGAAACTATGGCTACACCTTC | CASSRGNYGYTF
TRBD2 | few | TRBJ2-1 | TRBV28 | TGTGCCAGCAGTGCCCTGGGGACTAGCGGGAGGGCCGGGGGGTTCTTC | CASSALGTSGRAGGFF
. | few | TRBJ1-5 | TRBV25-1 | TGTGCCAGCAGTGAGGCGGCCCCCGGAAGCAATCAGCCCCAGCATTTT | CASSEAAPGSNQPQHF
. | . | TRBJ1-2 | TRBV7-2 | TGTGCCAGCAGCTCCGGAGCGCATTTTGATGGCTACACCTTC | CASSSGAHFDGYTF
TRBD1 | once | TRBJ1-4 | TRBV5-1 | TGCGCCAGCAGCGGGGGACAGAGTGAAAAACTGTTTTTT | CASSGGQSEKLFF
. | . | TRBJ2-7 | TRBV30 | TGTGCCTGGAGTGTACACTTGGACAAAGCCTACGAGCAGTACTTC | CAWSVHLDKAYEQYF
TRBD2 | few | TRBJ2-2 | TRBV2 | TGTGCCAGCAAGCGGGAGTACACCGGGGAGCTGTTTTTT | CASKREYTGELFF
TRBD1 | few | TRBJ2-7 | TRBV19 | TGTGCCAGTAGCAGGGGGCAGGCCTACGAGCAGTACTTC | CASSRGQAYEQYF
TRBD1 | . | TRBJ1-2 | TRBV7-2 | TGTGCCAGCAGCTTAAACTTACAGGGGGCGAACAACTATGGCTACACCTTC | CASSLNLQGANNYGYTF
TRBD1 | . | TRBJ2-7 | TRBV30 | TGTGCCTGGAGCCGGACAGGGAACTACGAGCAGTACTTC | CAWSRTGNYEQYF
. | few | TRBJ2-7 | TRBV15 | TGTGCCACCAGCAGAGACTCGGGTCGCGAGCAGTACTTC | CATSRDSGREQYF
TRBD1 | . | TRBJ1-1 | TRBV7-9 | TGTGCCAGCAGCGCCCGACAGGGCGGTCTCACTGAAGCTTTCTTT | CASSARQGGLTEAFF
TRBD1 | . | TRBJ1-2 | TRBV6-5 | TGTGCCAGCAGTAATACAGGGGGCCACTATGGCTACACCTTC | CASSNTGGHYGYTF
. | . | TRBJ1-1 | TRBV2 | TGTGCCAGCAGCCTAGACCCTAACACTGAAGCTTTCTTT | CASSLDPNTEAFF
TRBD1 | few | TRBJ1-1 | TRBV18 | TGTGCCAGCTCACGGGACAGGGCGACGAACACTGAAGCTTTCTTT | CASSRDRATNTEAFF
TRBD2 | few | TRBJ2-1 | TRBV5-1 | TGCGCCAGCAGCTTGGGAATAGCGGGAAGAAGGAAGAATGAGCAGTTCTTC | CASSLGIAGRRKNEQFF
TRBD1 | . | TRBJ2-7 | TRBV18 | TGTGCCAGCTCACCGGCATGGACAGGCCCCTACGAGCAGTACTTC | CASSPAWTGPYEQYF
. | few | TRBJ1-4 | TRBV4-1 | TGCGCCAGCAGCCAGAGCGGGACTCTGTTTTTT | CASSQSGTLFF
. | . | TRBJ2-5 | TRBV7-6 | TGTGCCAGCAGCTTAGGTGGTGAGAACCAAGAGACCCAGTACTTC | CASSLGGENQETQYF
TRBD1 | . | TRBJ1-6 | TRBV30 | TGTGCCTTCGCCGGGACAGGGGGCATCAATTCACCCCTCCACTTT | CAFAGTGGINSPLHF
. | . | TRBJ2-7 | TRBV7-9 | TGTGCCAGCAGCTTTAAACAGGGTCCCGATTCGACTTTC | CASSFKQGPDSTF
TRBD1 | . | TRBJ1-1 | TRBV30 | TGTGCCTGGGACAGGGGGCTGGTGAACACTGAAGCTTTCTTT | CAWDRGLVNTEAFF